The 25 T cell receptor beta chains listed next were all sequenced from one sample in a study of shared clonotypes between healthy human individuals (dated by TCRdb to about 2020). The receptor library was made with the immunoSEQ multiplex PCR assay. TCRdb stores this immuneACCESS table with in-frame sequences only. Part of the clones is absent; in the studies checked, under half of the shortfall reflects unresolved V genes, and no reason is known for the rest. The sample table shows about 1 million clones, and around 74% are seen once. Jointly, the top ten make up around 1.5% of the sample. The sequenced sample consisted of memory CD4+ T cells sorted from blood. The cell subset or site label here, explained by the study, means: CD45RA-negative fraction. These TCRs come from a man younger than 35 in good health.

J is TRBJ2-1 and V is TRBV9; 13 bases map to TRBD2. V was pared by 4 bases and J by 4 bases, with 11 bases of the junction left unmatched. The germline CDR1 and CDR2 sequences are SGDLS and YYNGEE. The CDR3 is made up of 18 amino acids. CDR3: CASSLGLAGLGEYNEQFF. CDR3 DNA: TGTGCCAGCAGCTTGGGACTAGCGGGATTGGGGGAATACAATGAGCAGTTCTTC.

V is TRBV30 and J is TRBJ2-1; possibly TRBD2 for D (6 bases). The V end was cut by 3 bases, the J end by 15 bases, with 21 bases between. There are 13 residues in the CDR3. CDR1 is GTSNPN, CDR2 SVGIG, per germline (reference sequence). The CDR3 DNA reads TGTGCCTGGAGGCAAAAACCGGGAGCCCCTTTGTTCTTC. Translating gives CAWRQKPGAPLFF.

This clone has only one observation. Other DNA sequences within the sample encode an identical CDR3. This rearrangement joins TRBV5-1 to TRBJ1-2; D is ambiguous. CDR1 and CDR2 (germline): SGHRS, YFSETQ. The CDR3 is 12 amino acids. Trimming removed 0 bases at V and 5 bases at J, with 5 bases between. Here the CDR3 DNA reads TGCGCCAGCAGCTTGGATGCTTATGGCTACACCTTC. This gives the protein CASSLDAYGYTF.

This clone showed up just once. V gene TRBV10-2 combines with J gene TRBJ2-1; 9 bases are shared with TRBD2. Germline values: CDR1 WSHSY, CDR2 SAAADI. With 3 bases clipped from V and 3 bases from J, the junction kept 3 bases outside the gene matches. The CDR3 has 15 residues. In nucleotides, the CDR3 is TGCGCCAGCAGTGATCAGACTAGCGGCTACAATGAGCAGTTCTTC. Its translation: CASSDQTSGYNEQFF.

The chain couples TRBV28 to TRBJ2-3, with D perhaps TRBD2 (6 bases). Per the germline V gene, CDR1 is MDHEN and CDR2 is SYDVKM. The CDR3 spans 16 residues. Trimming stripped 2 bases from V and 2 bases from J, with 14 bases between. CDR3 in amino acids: CASSLLSSAPTDTQYF. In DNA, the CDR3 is TGTGCCAGCAGTTTACTTTCTAGCGCCCCCACAGATACGCAGTATTTT.

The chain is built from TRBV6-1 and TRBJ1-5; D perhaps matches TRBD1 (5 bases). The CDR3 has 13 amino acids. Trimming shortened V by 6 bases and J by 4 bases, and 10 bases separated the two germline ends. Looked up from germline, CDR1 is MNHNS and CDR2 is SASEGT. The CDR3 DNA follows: TGTGCCAGCAGCGGGGAGGGGAATCAGCCCCAGCATTTT. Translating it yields CASSGEGNQPQHF.

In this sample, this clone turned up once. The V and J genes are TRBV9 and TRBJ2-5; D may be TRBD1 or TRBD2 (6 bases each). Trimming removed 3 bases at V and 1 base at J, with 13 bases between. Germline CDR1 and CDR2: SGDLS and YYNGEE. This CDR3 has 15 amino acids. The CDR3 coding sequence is TGTGCCAGCAGCGCCCGGGGGCGGATCCAAGAGACCCAGTACTTC. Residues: CASSARGRIQETQYF.

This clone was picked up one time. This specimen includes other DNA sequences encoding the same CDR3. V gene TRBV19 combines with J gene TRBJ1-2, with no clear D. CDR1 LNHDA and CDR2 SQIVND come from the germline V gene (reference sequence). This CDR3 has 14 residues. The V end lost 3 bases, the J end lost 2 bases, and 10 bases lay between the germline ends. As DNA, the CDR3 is TGTGCCAGTAGTATCGGAACAGCCAACTATGGCTACACCTTC. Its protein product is CASSIGTANYGYTF.

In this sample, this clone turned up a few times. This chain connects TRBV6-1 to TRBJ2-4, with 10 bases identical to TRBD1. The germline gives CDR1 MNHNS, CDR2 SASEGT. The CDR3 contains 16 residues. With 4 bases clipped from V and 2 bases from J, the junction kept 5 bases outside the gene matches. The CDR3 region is CASSAGQGVSKNIQYF. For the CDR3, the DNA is TGTGCCAGCAGTGCCGGACAGGGGGTATCCAAAAACATTCAGTACTTC.

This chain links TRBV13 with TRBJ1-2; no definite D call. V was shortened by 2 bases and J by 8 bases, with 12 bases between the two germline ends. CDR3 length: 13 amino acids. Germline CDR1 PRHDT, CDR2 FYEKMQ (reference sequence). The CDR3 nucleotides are TGTGCCAGCAGCTTAAACCGGATTTGGGGCTACACCTTC. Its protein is CASSLNRIWGYTF.

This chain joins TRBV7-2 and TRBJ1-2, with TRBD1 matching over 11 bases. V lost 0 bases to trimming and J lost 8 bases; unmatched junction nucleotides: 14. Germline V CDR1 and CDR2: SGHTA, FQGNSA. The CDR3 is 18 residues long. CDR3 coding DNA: TGTGCCAGCAGCTTAGCGAACCTCCGGGACAGGGGGGGTAAGGGCTACACCTTC. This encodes CASSLANLRDRGGKGYTF.

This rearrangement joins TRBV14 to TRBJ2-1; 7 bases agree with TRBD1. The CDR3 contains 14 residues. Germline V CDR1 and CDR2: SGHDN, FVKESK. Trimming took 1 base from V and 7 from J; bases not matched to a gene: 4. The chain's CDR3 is CASSQVYRGNEQFF. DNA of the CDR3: TGTGCCAGCAGCCAAGTTTACAGGGGTAATGAGCAGTTCTTC. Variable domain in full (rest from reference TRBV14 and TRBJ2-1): EAGVTQFPSHSVIEKGQTVTLRCDPISGHDNLYWYRRVMGKEIKFLLHFVKESKQDESGMPNNRFLAERTGGTYSTLKVQPAELEDSGVYFCASSQVYRGNEQFFGPGTRLTVL.

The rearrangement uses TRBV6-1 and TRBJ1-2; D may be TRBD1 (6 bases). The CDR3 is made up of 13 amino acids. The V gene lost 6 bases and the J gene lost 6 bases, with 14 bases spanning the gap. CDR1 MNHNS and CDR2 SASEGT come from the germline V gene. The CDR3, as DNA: TGTGCCAGCAGCCGCGAGGGGGGTCATGGCTACACCTTC. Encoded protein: CASSREGGHGYTF.

The CDR3 loop reads CASSYSGDSPLHF. The CDR3 DNA reads TGTGCCAGCAGCTACTCGGGGGATTCACCCCTCCACTTT. The rearrangement links TRBV5-5 to TRBJ1-6; D possibly corresponds to TRBD1 (5 bases). The CDR3 is made up of 13 amino acids. Germline CDR1 SGHKS, CDR2 YYEKEE (reference sequence). V was cut by 3 bases and J by 8 bases, with 9 bases left in between.

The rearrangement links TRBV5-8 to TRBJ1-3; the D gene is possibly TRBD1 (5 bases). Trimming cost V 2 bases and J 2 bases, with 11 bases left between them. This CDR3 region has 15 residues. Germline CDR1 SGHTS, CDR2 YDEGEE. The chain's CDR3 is CASSFGTDAGNTIYF. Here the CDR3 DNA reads TGTGCCAGCAGCTTCGGGACGGACGCTGGAAACACCATATATTTT. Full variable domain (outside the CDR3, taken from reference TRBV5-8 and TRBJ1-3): EAGVTQSPTHLIKTRGQQATLRCSPISGHTSVYWYQQALGLGLQFLLWYDEGEERNRGNFPPRFSGRQFPNYSSELNVNALELEDSALYLCASSFGTDAGNTIYFGEGSWLTVV.

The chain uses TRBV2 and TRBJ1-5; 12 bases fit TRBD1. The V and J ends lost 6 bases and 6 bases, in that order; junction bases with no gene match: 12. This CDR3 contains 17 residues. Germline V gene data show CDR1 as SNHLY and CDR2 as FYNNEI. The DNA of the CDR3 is TGTGCCAGCAGCCCCTTTGGGACAGGGGGCGTTGGTCAGCCCCAGCATTTT. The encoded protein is CASSPFGTGGVGQPQHF.

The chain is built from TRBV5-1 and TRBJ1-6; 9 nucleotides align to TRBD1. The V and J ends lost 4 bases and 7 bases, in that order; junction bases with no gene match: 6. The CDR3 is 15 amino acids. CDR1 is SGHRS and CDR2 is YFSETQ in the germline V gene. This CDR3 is CASSVQQGANSPLHF. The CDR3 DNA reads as TGCGCCAGCAGCGTTCAACAGGGGGCGAATTCACCCCTCCACTTT.

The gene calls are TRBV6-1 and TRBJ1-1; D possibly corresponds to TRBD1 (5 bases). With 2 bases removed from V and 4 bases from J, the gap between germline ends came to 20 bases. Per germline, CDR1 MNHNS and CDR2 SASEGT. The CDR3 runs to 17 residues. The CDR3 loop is CASSEIGGKGGSTEAFF. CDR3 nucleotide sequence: TGTGCCAGCAGTGAAATTGGGGGAAAGGGAGGTAGCACTGAAGCTTTCTTT.

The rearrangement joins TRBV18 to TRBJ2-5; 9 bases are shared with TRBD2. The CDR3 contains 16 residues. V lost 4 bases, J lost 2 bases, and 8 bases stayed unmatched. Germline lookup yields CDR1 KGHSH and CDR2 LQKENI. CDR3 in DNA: TGTGCCAGCTCACAACCGGGTAGCGGGGGACAAGAGACCCAGTACTTC. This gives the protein CASSQPGSGGQETQYF.

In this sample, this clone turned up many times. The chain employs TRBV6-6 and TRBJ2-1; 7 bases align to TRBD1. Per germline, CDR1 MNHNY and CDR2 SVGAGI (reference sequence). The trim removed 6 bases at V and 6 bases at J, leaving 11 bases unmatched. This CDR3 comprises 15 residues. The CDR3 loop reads CASRTLTGWSNEQFF. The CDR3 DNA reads TGTGCCAGCAGAACCCTGACAGGGTGGAGCAATGAGCAGTTCTTC.

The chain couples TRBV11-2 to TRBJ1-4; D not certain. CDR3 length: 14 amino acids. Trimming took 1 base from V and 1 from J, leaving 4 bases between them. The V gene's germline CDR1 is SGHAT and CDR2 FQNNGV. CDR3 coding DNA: TGTGCCAGCAGCTTAGGGGGAACTAATGAAAAACTGTTTTTT. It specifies CASSLGGTNEKLFF.

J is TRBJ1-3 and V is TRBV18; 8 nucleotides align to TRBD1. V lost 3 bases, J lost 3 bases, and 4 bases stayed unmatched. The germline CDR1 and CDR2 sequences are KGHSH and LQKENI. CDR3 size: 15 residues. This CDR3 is CASSPDRVIGNTIYF. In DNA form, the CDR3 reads TGTGCCAGCTCACCGGACAGGGTAATTGGAAACACCATATATTTT. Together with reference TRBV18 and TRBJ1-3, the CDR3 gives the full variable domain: NAGVMQNPRHLVRRRGQEARLRCSPMKGHSHVYWYRQLPEEGLKFMVYLQKENIIDESGMPKERFSAEFPKEGPSILRIQQVVRGDSAAYFCASSPDRVIGNTIYFGEGSWLTVV.

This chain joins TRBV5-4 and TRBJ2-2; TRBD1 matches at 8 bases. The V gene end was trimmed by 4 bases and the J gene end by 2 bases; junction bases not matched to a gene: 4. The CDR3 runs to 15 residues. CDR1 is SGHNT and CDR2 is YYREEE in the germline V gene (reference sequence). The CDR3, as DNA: TGTGCCAGCAGCCGGACAGGGACCAACACCGGGGAGCTGTTTTTT. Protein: CASSRTGTNTGELFF.

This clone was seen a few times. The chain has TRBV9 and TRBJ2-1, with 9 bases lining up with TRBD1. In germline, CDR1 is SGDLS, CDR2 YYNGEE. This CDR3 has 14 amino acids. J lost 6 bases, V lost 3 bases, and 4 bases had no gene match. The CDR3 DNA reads TGTGCCAGCAGCGACAACAGGGGGCGCAATGAGCAGTTCTTC. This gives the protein CASSDNRGRNEQFF.

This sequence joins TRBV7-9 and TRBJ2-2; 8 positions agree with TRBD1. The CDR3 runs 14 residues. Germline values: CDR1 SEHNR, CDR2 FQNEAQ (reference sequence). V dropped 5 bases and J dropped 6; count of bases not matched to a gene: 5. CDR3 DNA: TGTGCCAGCAGCCTGGACAGGGTGGCCGGGGAGCTGTTTTTT. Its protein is CASSLDRVAGELFF.